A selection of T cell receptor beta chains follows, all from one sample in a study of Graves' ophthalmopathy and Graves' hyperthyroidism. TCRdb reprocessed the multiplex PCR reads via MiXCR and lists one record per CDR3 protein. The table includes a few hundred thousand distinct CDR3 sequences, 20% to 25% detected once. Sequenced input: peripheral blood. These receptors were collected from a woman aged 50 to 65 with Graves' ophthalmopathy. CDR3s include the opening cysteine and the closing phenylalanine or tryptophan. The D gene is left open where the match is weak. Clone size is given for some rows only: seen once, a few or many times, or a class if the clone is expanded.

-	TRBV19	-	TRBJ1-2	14	TGTGCCAGTAGTCGGCAGGGTGGGGCGGATGGCTACACCTTC	CASSRQGGADGYTF
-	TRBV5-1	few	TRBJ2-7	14	TGCGCCAGCAGCTTGGGGTGGCAGCACTACGAGCAGTACTTC	CASSLGWQHYEQYF
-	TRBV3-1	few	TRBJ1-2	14	TGTGCCAGCAGCCAAGATCCTGATTCCGGTGGCTACACCTTC	CASSQDPDSGGYTF
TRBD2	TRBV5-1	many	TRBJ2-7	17	TGCGCCAGCAGCCCCTACGGGGGGGGGACGAGAAGCTACGAGCAGTACTTC	CASSPYGGGTRSYEQYF
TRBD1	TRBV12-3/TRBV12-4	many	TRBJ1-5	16	TGTGCCAGCAGTCTAACAGGGGGCGCGGGCCATCAGCCCCAGCATTTT	CASSLTGGAGHQPQHF
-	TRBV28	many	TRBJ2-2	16	TGTGCCAGCAGTCCCTGGCAGGGAGGGAACACCGGGGAGCTGTTTTTT	CASSPWQGGNTGELFF
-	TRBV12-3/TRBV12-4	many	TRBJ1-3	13	TGTGCCAGCAGTTTTGGTCCTGGAAACACCATATATTTT	CASSFGPGNTIYF
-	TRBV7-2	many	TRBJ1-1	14	TGTGCCAGCAGCCCGTACCGACAGAACACTGAAGCTTTCTTT	CASSPYRQNTEAFF
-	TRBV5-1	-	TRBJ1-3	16	TGCGCCAGCAGCTTGGGGGGCCCGCGCTCTGGAAACACCATATATTTT	CASSLGGPRSGNTIYF
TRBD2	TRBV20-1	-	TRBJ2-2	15	TGCAGTGCTAGGTTTAGCGGGAGTGACACCGGGGAGCTGTTTTTT	CSARFSGSDTGELFF
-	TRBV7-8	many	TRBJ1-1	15	TGTGCCAGCAGCTTAGTAGGGGGAAGTCGCACTGAAGCTTTCTTT	CASSLVGGSRTEAFF
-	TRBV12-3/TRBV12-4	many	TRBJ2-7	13	TGTGCCAGCAGCCGAGCGAGGACCTACGAGCAGTACTTC	CASSRARTYEQYF